This T cell receptor beta chain emerged from a study of T cell repertoires in ileal Crohn's disease. Study overall: Around 40% were active smokers at surgery; median disease duration was around 7.9 years. All patients had surgery for stricturing (around 60%) or penetrating (around 40%) disease. Overall study findings and caveats: Every patient over 26.8% clonality showed endoscopic recurrence. Clonal expansions were more frequent in active smokers than non-smokers at surgery.

The table came from immunoSEQ multiplex PCR; TCRdb's copy has only in-frame clones and leaves some out. The sample has around 10,000 clones, roughly 80% seen once. As to time point: neoterminal ileum biopsy at postoperative endoscopy, about 6 months after surgery. A note on this clone: What it recognizes is unknown.

The CDR3 sequence is 15 residues long. V shed 3 bases and J 5 bases; nucleotides not matched to a gene: 5. From germline, CDR1 is SGHTA and CDR2 FQGTGA. The sequence derives from an adult with Crohn's disease. Sequencing input: ileal tissue. The chain uses TRBV7-3 and TRBJ2-3; 10 nucleotides agree with TRBD2. CDR3 region: CASSFLAGVEDTQYF. CDR3 nucleotides: TGTGCCAGCAGCTTCCTAGCGGGAGTGGAAGATACGCAGTATTTT.